The 20 T cell receptor beta chains given below trace back to one sample, sequenced in a study of early T cells in non-severe SARS-CoV-2 infection. TCRdb re-called the 5' RACE reads with MiXCR, one entry per CDR3 protein. The repertoire holds 77,000 or so distinct CDR3 sequences, with approximately 14% as singletons. Sequenced here: whole blood, sampled at baseline. The receptors were gathered from an adult who was a healthcare worker with PCR-confirmed SARS-CoV-2 infection or an uninfected control (not recorded which).

This chain joins TRBV27 and TRBJ1-1; D gene unclear. Deletions cut 7 bases from V and 2 bases from J, with 11 bases between. Germline assignment: CDR1 MNHEY and CDR2 SMNVEV (reference sequence). CDR3 length equals 13 residues. The CDR3 loop is CASMLTVNTEAFF. CDR3 in DNA: TGTGCCAGCATGCTGACGGTAAACACTGAAGCTTTCTTT.

This clonotype was seen more than once but under ten times. J is TRBJ2-7 and V is TRBV7-9; TRBD1 is a possible D gene (6 bases). The V gene lost 5 bases and the J gene lost 0 bases, with 14 bases spanning the gap. Per the germline V gene, CDR1 is SEHNR and CDR2 is FQNEAQ (reference sequence). This CDR3 region has 15 residues. CDR3 coding DNA: TGTGCCAGCAGCGGTAGACAGGCCAGCTCCTACGAGCAGTACTTC. Translated: CASSGRQASSYEQYF.

In this sample, this clonotype turned up a few times. The CDR3 DNA follows: TGCAGTGCTGGAGTCTCGCGGGGAGCTTTCTTT. Translation: CSAGVSRGAFF. The rearrangement links TRBV20-1 to TRBJ1-1; D is undetermined. The CDR3 sequence is 11 residues long. The germline CDR1 and CDR2 sequences are DFQATT and SNEGSKA (reference sequence). V lost 5 bases to trimming and J lost 10 bases, with 14 bases between them.

J is TRBJ2-7 and V is TRBV6-1; maybe TRBD1 (5 bases). The CDR3 extends over 17 amino acids. V was cut by 0 bases and J by 2 bases, with 17 bases left in between. Germline assignment: CDR1 MNHNS and CDR2 SASEGT. The CDR3 nucleotides are TGTGCCAGCAGTGAAGCGCTTCGGGCAGGGCCCCCCTACGAGCAGTACTTC. Its protein product is CASSEALRAGPPYEQYF.

This clonotype came up a few times. This chain links TRBV15 with TRBJ2-4, with 13 bases that match TRBD2. The CDR3 loop spans 16 amino acids. Unmatched junction bases numbered 7, after V lost 0 bases and J lost 11 bases. Germline V gene sequence: CDR1 LNHNV, CDR2 YYDKDF (reference sequence). In DNA form, the CDR3 reads TGTGCCACCAGCAGAGAAGGGACTAGCGGGGTTTTAGTTCAGTACTTC. Protein product: CATSREGTSGVLVQYF.

This clonotype was picked up a small number of times. V is TRBV19 and J is TRBJ2-3; 7 nucleotides align to TRBD2. Trimming at V came to 0 bases and at J to 2 bases, leaving 8 bases not matched to a gene. The CDR3 extends over 17 amino acids. Germline V gives CDR1 LNHDA, CDR2 SQIVND (reference sequence). The CDR3 reads CASSIDAERDPTDTQYF. Written as DNA, the CDR3 is TGTGCCAGTAGTATAGATGCCGAGCGGGATCCCACAGATACGCAGTATTTT.

This clonotype was found a few times. J is TRBJ1-2 and V is TRBV7-2; 7 bases are shared with TRBD1. The trim removed 5 bases at V and 2 bases at J, leaving 5 bases unmatched. Germline CDR1 and CDR2: SGHTA and FQGNSA. The CDR3 runs to 14 residues. CDR3 DNA: TGTGCCAGCAGCAATCCGGGACAGAACTATGGCTACACCTTC. Residues: CASSNPGQNYGYTF.

V is TRBV27 and J is TRBJ2-4; 9 nucleotides agree with TRBD1. The V gene's germline CDR1 is MNHEY and CDR2 SMNVEV (reference sequence). CDR3 length: 17 residues. The ends lost 5 bases at V and 4 bases at J; junction bases unmatched: 12. The CDR3 DNA reads TGTGCCAGCAGTCCTACAGGGGGCTGGGCTGGGAAAAACATTCAGTACTTC. It encodes CASSPTGGWAGKNIQYF.

The table lists this clonotype with a few counts. The chain is built from TRBV28 and TRBJ1-6; the D gene is possibly TRBD1 (6 bases). Germline V gene lookup returns CDR1 MDHEN and CDR2 SYDVKM. The V end lost 5 bases, the J end lost 14 bases, and 19 bases lay between the germline ends. This CDR3 comprises 14 residues. The chain's CDR3 is CASSPLTGVQTLHF. As DNA, the CDR3 is TGTGCCAGCAGTCCCCTGACAGGCGTCCAGACCCTCCACTTT.

This clonotype was counted between two and nine times. This chain joins TRBV7-8 and TRBJ2-3; 11 nucleotides agree with TRBD2. Losses at the gene ends were 5 bases for V and 7 bases for J; bases not matched to a gene: 11. CDR3 length: 16 amino acids. Germline CDR1 and CDR2: SGHVS and FQNEAQ. The CDR3 region is CASSPEIAGGPNTQYF. In nucleotides, the CDR3 is TGTGCCAGCAGCCCGGAAATAGCGGGAGGGCCGAATACGCAGTATTTT.

Regarding this clonotype: A read error may produce the germline difference seen at one junction end. The gene calls are TRBV20-1 and TRBJ2-7; 8 bases map to TRBD2. The CDR3 sequence is 14 residues long. Germline CDR1 reads DFQATT; CDR2 reads SNEGSKA (reference sequence). The CDR3 DNA sequence: TGCAGTGCTATTGGACTAGCTGCCTCCAACGAGCAGTACTTC. It specifies CSAIGLAASNEQYF.

This clonotype was found many times. The chain couples TRBV27 to TRBJ2-5; the D gene is possibly TRBD2 (5 bases). V shed 3 bases and J shed 2 bases, with 16 bases lying between them. Per germline, CDR1 MNHEY and CDR2 SMNVEV (reference sequence). There are 16 residues in the CDR3. As DNA, the CDR3 is TGTGCCAGCAGTTTCCTGGACTCACTGGCTCAAGAGACCCAGTACTTC. It yields the protein CASSFLDSLAQETQYF.

This clonotype was observed a handful of times. The chain links TRBV20-1 to TRBJ2-1; D tentatively fits TRBD1 or TRBD2 (5 bases each). The germline V and J ends were trimmed by 3 bases and 3 bases, with 12 bases remaining between them. Per the germline V gene, CDR1 is DFQATT and CDR2 is SNEGSKA (reference sequence). CDR3 length equals 14 residues. For the CDR3, the DNA is TGCAGTGCTAGGGGGGAGTACGACTACAATGAGCAGTTCTTC. The encoded protein is CSARGEYDYNEQFF.

This clonotype was detected many times. The chain employs TRBV25-1 and TRBJ1-2; D unclear. Trimming stripped 2 bases from V and 0 bases from J, with 10 bases between. This CDR3 is built from 15 residues. Germline V CDR1 and CDR2: MGHDK, SYGVNS. The CDR3 reads CASSERVQPNYGYTF. The CDR3 bases are TGTGCCAGCAGTGAAAGGGTTCAGCCTAACTATGGCTACACCTTC.

The chain joins TRBV5-6 to TRBJ1-1; perhaps TRBD1 as D (5 bases). This CDR3 spans 15 amino acids. The germline V gene has CDR1 SGHDT and CDR2 YYEEEE. Deletions cut 5 bases from V and 3 bases from J, with 17 bases between. CDR3 in DNA: TGTGCCAGCAGTTCACTCCGGGACGCAGACACTGAAGCTTTCTTT. Translating it yields CASSSLRDADTEAFF.

The sample holds a few counts of this clonotype. The chain is built from TRBV5-6 and TRBJ1-6; D is unclear. This CDR3 spans 12 amino acids. Trimming stripped 0 bases from V and 13 bases from J, with 8 bases between. Germline CDR1 is SGHDT and CDR2 is YYEEEE. CDR3 amino acids: CASSLVDAPLHF. CDR3 coding DNA: TGTGCCAGCAGCTTGGTGGACGCTCCCCTCCACTTT.

This rearrangement joins TRBV6-1 to TRBJ2-1, with a tentative D call TRBD2 (5 bases). The V end was cut by 1 base, the J end by 7 bases, with 11 bases between. Looked up from germline, CDR1 is MNHNS and CDR2 is SASEGT. The CDR3 sequence is 14 residues long. The CDR3 protein is CASSEGSPGNEQFF. Written as DNA, the CDR3 is TGTGCCAGCAGTGAAGGTTCCCCGGGGAATGAGCAGTTCTTC.

This chain joins TRBV28 and TRBJ2-1; no firm D call. Between the trimmed V and J ends, which lost 5 bases and 7 bases, there was a span of 9 bases. The CDR3 loop spans 12 amino acids. The germline gives CDR1 MDHEN, CDR2 SYDVKM. The CDR3 bases are TGTGCCAGCAGTCCCGGGTATAATGAGCAGTTCTTC. Protein sequence: CASSPGYNEQFF.

The chain has TRBV6-4 and TRBJ2-7; D may be TRBD2 (6 bases). The CDR3 covers 14 residues. Germline V lookup: CDR1 MRHNA, CDR2 SNTAGT. Between the trimmed V and J ends, which lost 6 bases and 7 bases, there was a span of 19 bases. CDR3 bases: TGTGCCAGCAGATCCCCGGCCCGGACTAATGAGCAGTACTTC. This sequence encodes CASRSPARTNEQYF.

This clonotype was found a few times. The V and J genes are TRBV4-2 and TRBJ2-5; D gene unclear. This CDR3 spans 12 amino acids. The V gene lost 0 bases and the J gene lost 3 bases, with 2 bases spanning the gap. CDR1 is LGHNA, CDR2 YNFKEQ, per germline. The CDR3 region is CASSQEEETQYF. Here the CDR3 DNA reads TGTGCCAGCAGCCAAGAGGAAGAGACCCAGTACTTC.